What follows describes a single TCR beta chain. Its target is unknown. Trimming shortened V by 0 bases and J by 7 bases, and 19 bases separated the two germline ends. CDR1 is SGHTS, CDR2 YDEGEE, per germline. CDR3 length: 16 residues. TCRdb's copy holds only in-frame clones and misses some; the assay was immunoSEQ multiplex PCR. The data show approximately 82,000 clones, with around 90% seen just once and roughly 3.1% held by the top ten. This sample was included in a study of glioma-infiltrating T cells after dendritic cell vaccination. Looking at the study overall: Samples are from glioblastoma patients in Phase I and II dendritic cell vaccine trials. Dendritic cells derived from monocytes and pulsed with autologous tumor lysate formed the vaccine. Study observations and caveats: Survival was not directly related to TCR clonality in these patients.

The chain joins TRBV5-8 to TRBJ1-2, with D possibly being TRBD1 (6 bases). This TCR came from a human donor with glioblastoma. The sample in question was blood, obtained before dendritic cell vaccination. CDR3 sequence (DNA): TGTGCCAGCAGCTTGGAACCCGCAGGGGCTGGGGCTGGCTACACCTTC. As protein: CASSLEPAGAGAGYTF.